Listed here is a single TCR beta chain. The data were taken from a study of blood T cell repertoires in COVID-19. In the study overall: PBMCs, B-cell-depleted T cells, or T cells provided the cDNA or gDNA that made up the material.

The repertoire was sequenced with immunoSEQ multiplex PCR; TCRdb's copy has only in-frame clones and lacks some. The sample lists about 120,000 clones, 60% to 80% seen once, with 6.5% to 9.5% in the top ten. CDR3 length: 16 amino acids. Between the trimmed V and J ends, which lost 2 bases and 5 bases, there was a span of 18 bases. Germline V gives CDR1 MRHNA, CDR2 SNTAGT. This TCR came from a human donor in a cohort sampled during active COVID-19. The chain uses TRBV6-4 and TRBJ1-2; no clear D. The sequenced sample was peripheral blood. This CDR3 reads CASSDRRELHRYGYTF. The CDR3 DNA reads TGTGCCAGCAGTGACAGGAGGGAATTACACAGATATGGCTACACCTTC.